Below, 16 T cell receptor beta chains from the same sample are listed, as sequenced in a study of tumor-infiltrating lymphocytes in glioblastoma multiforme. Three nested ARM-PCR rounds with V-beta and C-beta primers built TCRB libraries. TCRdb redid the calling of the multiplex PCR reads with MiXCR, one entry per CDR3 protein. The table includes 25,000 to 40,000 distinct CDR3 sequences, around 55% detected once. The specimen sequenced was brain tumor tissue. These receptors were collected from a male donor with glioblastoma.

With respect to this clonotype: The conserved closing phenylalanine or tryptophan is absent in this CDR3, likely reflecting a read error. The DNA is omitted, as the CDR3 cannot be located on it reliably, and the CDR3 follows TCRdb's listing. CDR3: CASSFDGTHCP. This chain links TRBV6-5 with TRBJ2-7; the table assigns TRBD1, which was not confirmed against the DNA. The CDR3 is 11 residues long, counting both termini. Looked up from germline, CDR1 is MNHEY and CDR2 is SVGAGI.

In its sample, this clonotype was seen a few times. The chain has TRBV5-1 and TRBJ2-1, with 9 bases lining up with TRBD2. CDR3 length equals 15 residues. Germline CDR1 is SGHRS and CDR2 is YFSETQ. Trimming cost V 4 bases and J 7 bases; bases outside gene matches: 9. CDR3 DNA sequence: TGCGCCAGCAGCGTCGCTAGCGGGATCGAGAATGAGCAGTTCTTC. The encoded protein is CASSVASGIENEQFF.

This clonotype was observed once. Since no conserved phenylalanine or tryptophan closes the CDR3, a read error is the likely cause. The chain links TRBV28 to TRBJ1-5; weak D call: TRBD1 (5 bases). The CDR3 spans 11 residues. Germline assignment: CDR1 MDHEN and CDR2 SYDVKM. The CDR3 DNA sequence: TGTGTCAGCAGTTTCCAGGGGCCCCAGCATTAT. Its translation is CVSSFQGPQHY.

Points on this clonotype: This CDR3 is missing its conserved last phenylalanine or tryptophan, likely due to a read error. The gene calls are TRBV20-1 and TRBJ1-5; D might be TRBD1 (5 bases). V was trimmed by 3 bases and J by 9 bases, leaving 18 bases between them. The length of the CDR3 is 14 residues. Per germline, CDR1 DFQATT and CDR2 SNEGSKA (reference sequence). This CDR3 reads CSARAPGVDRPQHL. CDR3 coding DNA: TGCAGTGCTAGGGCACCGGGGGTCGATCGGCCCCAGCATCTT.

As concerns this clonotype: A read error may be the cause here, since a much bigger clone is one base away. The V and J genes are TRBV11-2 and TRBJ2-1; D may correspond to TRBD1 or TRBD2 (5 bases each). From germline, CDR1 is SGHAT and CDR2 FQNNGV. The CDR3 contains 13 residues. CDR3 bases: TGTGCCGGCAGCGTCGAGAGGGGTGCTGAGCAGTTCTTC. It codes for CAGSVERGAEQFF.

Comments on this clonotype: In this CDR3 the conserved last residue, phenylalanine or tryptophan, is missing, so a read error is likely. CDR3 loop: CTSSEPGGGYGYTS. Here the CDR3 DNA reads TGTACCAGCAGTGAACCGGGGGGCGGCTATGGCTACACCTCC. This chain connects TRBV6-1 to TRBJ1-2; possibly TRBD1 for D (6 bases). CDR1 is MNHNS and CDR2 is SASEGT in the germline V gene. The CDR3 totals 14 residues.

Comments on this clonotype: The junction does not match germline at one end; this may be a read error. The gene calls are TRBV20-1 and TRBJ2-3, with a weak D call TRBD2 (6 bases). CDR1 DFQATT and CDR2 SNEGSKA come from the germline V gene (reference sequence). The CDR3 is made up of 16 amino acids. CDR3 nucleotides: TGCATTGCTAGAGATAGAGCGGACACTAGCACATATACGCAGTATTTT. It encodes CIARDRADTSTYTQYF.

The rearrangement uses TRBV5-6 and TRBJ2-3; D call uncertain. V was pared by 0 bases and J by 3 bases, with 8 bases between. CDR1 and CDR2 (germline): SGHDT, YYEEEE. CDR3 length equals 14 residues. The CDR3 region is CASSLVSSTDTQYF. Here the CDR3 DNA reads TGTGCCAGCAGCTTGGTATCGTCGACAGATACGCAGTATTTT.

The gene calls are TRBV11-2 and TRBJ2-2; 9 bases align to TRBD2. Germline values: CDR1 SGHAT, CDR2 FQNNGV. The CDR3 consists of 15 residues. With 4 bases clipped from V and 13 bases from J, the junction kept 13 bases outside the gene matches. CDR3 loop: CASSSIAGAGGRLFF. CDR3 DNA sequence: TGTGCCAGCAGCTCGATAGCGGGGGCGGGCGGGCGGCTGTTTTTT.

This clonotype was seen many times. V gene TRBV5-1 combines with J gene TRBJ2-5, with unresolved D. The CDR3 sequence is 10 residues long. V was pared by 4 bases and J by 13 bases, with 11 bases between. CDR1 and CDR2 (germline): SGHRS, YFSETQ. The CDR3 DNA reads as TGCGCCAGCAGCCTGGACCACCTGTACTTC. This sequence encodes CASSLDHLYF.

A remark on this clonotype: The junction departs from germline at one end; a sequencing error may be responsible. This rearrangement joins TRBV10-3 to TRBJ2-7; the D is unclear. In germline, CDR1 is ENHRY, CDR2 SYGVKD. The CDR3 spans 14 residues. Here the CDR3 reads CAISDSTRPDEQYF. The CDR3 nucleotides are TGCGCTATCAGTGATTCGACTCGACCGGACGAGCAGTACTTC.

This clonotype has at least ten counts. The chain links TRBV20-1 to TRBJ2-1, with D perhaps TRBD2 (6 bases). The CDR3 is 15 amino acids. V lost 2 bases to trimming and J lost 8 bases, with 19 bases between them. Germline V gene data show CDR1 as DFQATT and CDR2 as SNEGSKA (reference sequence). The CDR3 DNA reads as TGCAGTGCTAGAAACGACTTCCGGGAGATCGATGAGCAGTTCTTC. It encodes CSARNDFREIDEQFF.

Comment on this clonotype: Mismatch with germline at one junction end may stem from a read error. The V and J genes are TRBV28 and TRBJ2-5, with unresolved D. The germline V gene encodes CDR1 MDHEN and CDR2 SYDVKM. CDR3 length equals 14 residues. This chain's CDR3 is CTSSLSQIQETQYF. The CDR3 coding sequence is TGTACCAGCAGTTTATCACAGATCCAAGAGACCCAGTACTTC.

This clonotype was found many times. V usage is TRBV20-1 and J usage is TRBJ2-3; 15 nucleotides agree with TRBD2. Germline V gene sequence: CDR1 DFQATT, CDR2 SNEGSKA (reference sequence). The CDR3 is 15 residues long. Trimming cost V 6 bases and J 4 bases; bases outside gene matches: 5. The CDR3 nucleotides read TGCAGTGCCAAAAGGACTAGCGGGAGGGCAGATACGCAGTATTTT. Protein sequence: CSAKRTSGRADTQYF.

The CDR3 protein is CATVGLADTGELFF. The CDR3 DNA sequence: TGTGCCACCGTGGGGCTAGCCGACACCGGGGAGCTGTTTTTT. The V and J genes are TRBV24-1 and TRBJ2-2, with D tentatively TRBD1 or TRBD2 (5 bases each). This CDR3 is built from 14 residues. Germline V CDR1 and CDR2: KGHDR, SFDVKD. Between the trimmed V and J ends, which lost 9 bases and 3 bases, there was a span of 13 bases.

This clonotype was observed at least ten times. The rearrangement uses TRBV27 and TRBJ2-4; D gene unclear. Per the germline V gene, CDR1 is MNHEY and CDR2 is SMNVEV (reference sequence). V lost 0 bases and J lost 8, with 8 bases in between. The CDR3 is 13 residues long. The DNA for the CDR3 is TGTGCCAGCAGTTTATCCGGGTTTGACATTCAGTACTTC. As protein: CASSLSGFDIQYF.